This record covers a single TCR beta chain. This sample stems from a study of blood T cell repertoires in COVID-19. Generated by immunoSEQ multiplex PCR, the TCRdb table keeps only in-frame clones and is missing some. The sample consists of 100,000 to 150,000 clones, more than 70% of them appearing once. The receptor comes from a woman over 75 with acute or convalescent COVID-19. Sequenced: peripheral blood.

The chain's CDR3 is CASSSAGTGRNYGYTF. DNA for the CDR3: TGTGCCAGCAGTTCTGCCGGGACAGGGCGTAACTATGGCTACACCTTC. The chain is built from TRBV5-6 and TRBJ1-2; TRBD1 aligns across 9 bases. V lost 5 bases, J lost 1 base, and 9 bases stayed unmatched. Germline assignment: CDR1 SGHDT and CDR2 YYEEEE. The CDR3 sequence is 16 residues long.